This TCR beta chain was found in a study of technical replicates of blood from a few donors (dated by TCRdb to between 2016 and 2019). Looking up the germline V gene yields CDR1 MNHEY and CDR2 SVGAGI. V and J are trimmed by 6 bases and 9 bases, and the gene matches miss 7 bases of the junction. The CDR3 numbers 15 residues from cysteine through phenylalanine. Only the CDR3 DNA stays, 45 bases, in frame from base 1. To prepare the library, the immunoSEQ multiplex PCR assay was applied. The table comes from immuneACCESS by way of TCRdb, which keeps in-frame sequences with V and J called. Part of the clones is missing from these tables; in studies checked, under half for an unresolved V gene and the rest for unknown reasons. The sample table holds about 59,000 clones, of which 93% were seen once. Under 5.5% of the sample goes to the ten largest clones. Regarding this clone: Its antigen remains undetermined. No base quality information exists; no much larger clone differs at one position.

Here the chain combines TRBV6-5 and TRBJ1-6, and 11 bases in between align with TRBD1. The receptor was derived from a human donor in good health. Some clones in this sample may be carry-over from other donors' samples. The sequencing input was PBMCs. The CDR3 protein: CASSPTGTGGSPLHF. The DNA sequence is TGTGCCAGCAGCCCCACCGGGACAGGGGGTTCACCCCTCCACTTT.